Presented here are 13 T cell receptor beta chains from one specimen sequenced in a study of cytomegalovirus exposure and HLA in healthy donors. Primers for the PCR totalled 60 Vbeta and 13 Jbeta. Some clones are missing from TCRdb's copy, which holds only in-frame ones; the method was immunoSEQ multiplex PCR. The profile shows about 190,000 clones, 70% to 80% of them singletons. Sequencing was done on a sample of PBMCs. The origin of the receptors is a woman aged 25 to 39 in good health and CMV-seropositive.

CDR3 coding DNA: TGCGCCAGCAGCCAAGTAGCATCCTACGAGCAGTACTTC. It yields the protein CASSQVASYEQYF. The rearrangement links TRBV4-3 to TRBJ2-7; unclear D gene. This CDR3 has 13 residues. Germline V lookup: CDR1 LGHNA, CDR2 YSLEER. Deletions cut 1 base from V and 1 base from J, with 5 bases between.

This clone was detected a few times. DNA of the CDR3: TGTGCCAGCAGCACTTCGACGGGCGGGAACTATGGCTACACCTTC. This codes for CASSTSTGGNYGYTF. V usage is TRBV9 and J usage is TRBJ1-2; D unresolved. V was clipped by 4 bases and J by 2 bases, with 15 bases between them. The V gene's germline CDR1 is SGDLS and CDR2 YYNGEE. The CDR3 is made up of 15 amino acids. Supplemented by reference TRBV9 and TRBJ1-2, the full variable domain reads DSGVTQTPKHLITATGQRVTLRCSPRSGDLSVYWYQQSLDQGLQFLIQYYNGEERAKGNILERFSAQQFPDLHSELNLSSLELGDSALYFCASSTSTGGNYGYTFGSGTRLTVV.

This clone was found a few times. V gene TRBV7-6 combines with J gene TRBJ2-7, with a weak D call TRBD1 (6 bases). The V gene lost 4 bases and the J gene lost 1 base, with 14 bases spanning the gap. The germline V gene encodes CDR1 SGHVS and CDR2 FNYEAQ. There are 15 residues in the CDR3. The CDR3 sequence is CASSSEAQGSYEQYF. The CDR3 nucleotides are TGTGCCAGCAGCTCCGAGGCGCAGGGGTCCTACGAGCAGTACTTC.

The chain joins TRBV28 to TRBJ1-5; D gene ambiguous. Trimming left V 7 bases short and J 0 bases short, with 4 bases between. This CDR3 spans 12 amino acids. Germline V gene lookup returns CDR1 MDHEN and CDR2 SYDVKM. CDR3 loop: CASTGSNQPQHF. The DNA of the CDR3 is TGTGCCAGCACGGGTAGCAATCAGCCCCAGCATTTT.

The genes are TRBV19 and TRBJ2-2; D possibly corresponds to TRBD1 (5 bases). The CDR3 runs 15 residues. The V gene's germline CDR1 is LNHDA and CDR2 SQIVND (reference sequence). Trimming shortened V by 5 bases and J by 0 bases, and 10 bases separated the two germline ends. The DNA of the CDR3 is TGTGCCAGTAGTGGAAGGGGCGCGAACACCGGGGAGCTGTTTTTT. Translated: CASSGRGANTGELFF.

This chain links TRBV19 with TRBJ1-2; D is ambiguous. V gave up 3 bases and J gave up 1 base, with 12 bases separating them. Germline CDR1 reads LNHDA; CDR2 reads SQIVND (reference sequence). The CDR3 extends over 15 amino acids. The DNA of the CDR3 is TGTGCCAGTAGTATCCGAGGTGCAATTAACTATGGCTACACCTTC. Amino acid sequence: CASSIRGAINYGYTF. The whole variable domain, remainder taken from reference TRBV19 and TRBJ1-2, is DGGITQSPKYLFRKEGQNVTLSCEQNLNHDAMYWYRQDPGQGLRLIYYSQIVNDFQKGDIAEGYSVSREKKESFPLTVTSAQKNPTAFYLCASSIRGAINYGYTFGSGTRLTVV.

This chain uses TRBV6-6 with TRBJ2-1; 7 nucleotides match TRBD2. V was clipped by 7 bases and J by 4 bases; unmatched bases: 7. The germline V gene encodes CDR1 MNHNY and CDR2 SVGAGI (reference sequence). This CDR3 comprises 14 residues. The CDR3 is CASTKMGGYNEQFF. CDR3 nucleotide sequence: TGTGCCAGCACCAAAATGGGGGGGTACAATGAGCAGTTCTTC.

To note about this clone: This sample also contains other DNA sequences that code for the same CDR3. The chain joins TRBV27 to TRBJ2-2, with 9 bases matching TRBD2. Trimming cost V 6 bases and J 2 bases; bases outside gene matches: 4. Germline assignment: CDR1 MNHEY and CDR2 SMNVEV (reference sequence). The CDR3 contains 15 residues. The chain's CDR3 is CASSLAGLNTGELFF. The CDR3 DNA sequence: TGTGCCAGCAGCCTAGCGGGGCTTAACACCGGGGAGCTGTTTTTT.

The V and J genes are TRBV7-2 and TRBJ2-2, with 11 bases matching TRBD2. The V segment lost 3 bases and the J segment 1 base; nucleotides outside the gene matches: 7. The CDR3 contains 18 residues. Germline V gene data show CDR1 as SGHTA and CDR2 as FQGNSA. This CDR3 reads CASSFLTSGVVNTGELFF. The CDR3 DNA reads TGTGCCAGCAGCTTTCTGACTAGCGGGGTGGTGAACACCGGGGAGCTGTTTTTT.

V gene TRBV6-1 combines with J gene TRBJ1-1; D is perhaps TRBD1 (5 bases). The CDR3 is 13 residues long. Trimming took 1 base from V and 5 from J, leaving 8 bases between them. The germline V gene encodes CDR1 MNHNS and CDR2 SASEGT. CDR3 DNA: TGTGCCAGCAGTGAAGTGGGGGGAACTGAAGCTTTCTTT. Its protein product is CASSEVGGTEAFF.

The J gene is TRBJ1-5, the V gene TRBV6-5; D is ambiguous. The CDR3 runs 13 residues. The germline V gene has CDR1 MNHEY and CDR2 SVGAGI. Trimming stripped 0 bases from V and 4 bases from J, with 4 bases between. CDR3 sequence (DNA): TGTGCCAGCAGTTACTCATCGAATCAGCCCCAGCATTTT. It translates to CASSYSSNQPQHF.

This clone was counted a few times. Other DNA sequences from this sample encode an identical CDR3 as well. The chain combines TRBV29-1 with TRBJ2-3; a weak D match, TRBD1 (6 bases). The V gene's germline CDR1 is SQVTM and CDR2 ANQGSEA. The CDR3 extends over 12 amino acids. The ends were cut back, 2 bases at V and 3 bases at J, with 6 bases in the middle. The CDR3 loop is CSVERGTDTQYF. The CDR3 nucleotides read TGCAGCGTTGAAAGGGGGACAGATACGCAGTATTTT.

This chain links TRBV10-1 with TRBJ2-1; 8 bases map to TRBD2. CDR3 length: 16 amino acids. With 5 bases clipped from V and 1 base from J, the junction kept 7 bases outside the gene matches. The V gene's germline CDR1 is WNHNN and CDR2 SYGVQD (reference sequence). CDR3 nucleotide sequence: TGCGCCAGCAGTCCACCGGGACTAGAGTCCTACAATGAGCAGTTCTTC. Its translation is CASSPPGLESYNEQFF.